A single sample gave rise to the 21 T cell receptor beta chains below, sequenced in a study of monozygotic twins with inflammatory bowel disease. TCRdb reanalyzed the 5' RACE reads, giving one entry per CDR3 protein sequence and no DNA. The sample features 200,000 to 250,000 distinct CDR3 sequences, with 6% to 9% in its top ten. Sequenced input: blood. The receptors here all came from a human donor with ulcerative colitis or Crohn's disease, or a healthy co-twin of an affected twin (not recorded which).

The chain carries TRBV2 and TRBJ1-1. The CDR3 runs 13 residues. CDR1 is SNHLY and CDR2 is FYNNEI in the germline V gene. CDR3 amino acids: CARGPPTGTEAFF.

This chain joins TRBV30 and TRBJ2-2; TCRdb names TRBD1, which stays unverified in the absence of DNA. The CDR3 has 18 amino acids. Germline assignment: CDR1 GTSNPN and CDR2 SVGIG (reference sequence). The CDR3 spells CAWSVQQGNTKSTGELFF.

The chain carries TRBV12-3 or TRBV12-4 and TRBJ1-5; without DNA, the TCRdb call of TRBD1 cannot be checked. There are 15 residues in the CDR3. The CDR3 here is CASSSTGTGKQPQHF.

The V call is TRBV21-1, the J call TRBJ1-5; TCRdb names TRBD1, which stays unverified in the absence of DNA. TRBV21-1 has pseudogene status. The CDR3 totals 16 residues. This CDR3 is CAYPGQRLYSNQPQHF.

The gene calls are TRBV12-3 or TRBV12-4 and TRBJ2-3; with no DNA, the TCRdb D assignment of TRBD1 cannot be verified. The CDR3 contains 14 residues. The CDR3 sequence: CASRTAGQGNTQYF.

The chain employs TRBV18 and TRBJ1-5; TCRdb designates TRBD1, a call that cannot be tested without DNA. CDR3 length: 15 amino acids. Germline V gene data show CDR1 as KGHSH and CDR2 as LQKENI. The CDR3 protein is CASSPGQGASQPQHF.

The chain has TRBV12-3 or TRBV12-4 and TRBJ1-5. The CDR3 has 12 amino acids. The CDR3 here is CASSFGNQPQHF.

V usage is TRBV27 and J usage is TRBJ2-5; TCRdb picks TRBD1, but there is no DNA to check that call. There are 13 residues in the CDR3. The germline V gene has CDR1 MNHEY and CDR2 SMNVEV (reference sequence). The CDR3 loop is CASSMKRGETQYF.

The chain combines TRBV4-2 with TRBJ2-7. Germline V gene lookup returns CDR1 LGHNA and CDR2 YNFKEQ. The CDR3 covers 17 residues. The CDR3 loop reads CASSQDVAYPNSYEQYF.

The V and J genes are TRBV7-2 and TRBJ2-6; no DNA is available, so the TRBD1 call from TCRdb remains unchecked. The CDR3 totals 16 residues. Germline CDR1 and CDR2: SGHTA and FQGNSA. This CDR3 reads CASSTSGGAGANVLTF.

The gene calls are TRBV5-1 and TRBJ1-2. Germline lookup yields CDR1 SGHRS and CDR2 YFSETQ. This CDR3 spans 11 amino acids. CDR3 in amino acids: CASSSTNGYTF.

The genes are TRBV12-3 or TRBV12-4 and TRBJ1-1; TCRdb's D gene call, TRBD1, goes unchecked for lack of DNA. The CDR3 contains 14 residues. This CDR3 is CASSLTGGITEAFF.

The rearrangement uses TRBV5-1 and TRBJ2-7; TCRdb's assignment of TRBD1 cannot be checked, as there is no DNA. The CDR3 length is 13 residues. Per germline, CDR1 SGHRS and CDR2 YFSETQ. This CDR3 is CASSLPGRDEQYF.

This sequence joins TRBV5-6 and TRBJ2-7. This CDR3 contains 11 residues. Germline CDR1 and CDR2: SGHDT and YYEEEE. CDR3 sequence reads: CASSWSDEQYF.

The chain couples TRBV28 to TRBJ1-1; TCRdb's D gene call, TRBD1, goes unchecked for lack of DNA. Germline CDR1 reads MDHEN; CDR2 reads SYDVKM. This CDR3 spans 14 amino acids. The CDR3 sequence: CASSSLGTGTEAFF. The full variable domain, with the rest looked up from reference TRBV28 and TRBJ1-1, is DVKVTQSSRYLVKRTGEKVFLECVQDMDHENMFWYRQDPGLGLRLIYFSYDVKMKEKGDIPEGYSVSREKKERFSLILESASTNQTSMYLCASSSLGTGTEAFFGQGTRLTVV.

The gene calls are TRBV7-2 and TRBJ1-2; the TCRdb D gene call, TRBD1, has no DNA to confirm it. Germline loops: CDR1 SGHTA, CDR2 FQGNSA. The CDR3 is 17 amino acids. The CDR3 here is CASSLGPGEAANYGYTF.

The V call is TRBV27, the J call TRBJ1-5; as DNA is missing, the TRBD1 call by TCRdb cannot be tested. The V gene's germline CDR1 is MNHEY and CDR2 SMNVEV (reference sequence). This CDR3 is built from 14 residues. This CDR3 reads CASSLTGTNQLQHF.

The gene calls are TRBV20-1 and TRBJ2-7; the D gene TCRdb calls, TRBD2, cannot be checked with no DNA. This CDR3 has 14 residues. Germline CDR1 reads DFQATT; CDR2 reads SNEGSKA (reference sequence). The CDR3: CSARGPLTDYEQYF.

The chain uses TRBV3-1 and TRBJ1-2; TCRdb outputs TRBD1, but without DNA this stays unchecked. Germline V CDR1 and CDR2: LGHDT, YNNKEL (reference sequence). This CDR3 contains 17 residues. The chain's CDR3 is CASSQEVSSDGTEGYTF. The complete variable domain, with remaining parts taken from reference TRBV3-1 and TRBJ1-2, reads DTAVSQTPKYLVTQMGNDKSIKCEQNLGHDTMYWYKQDSKKFLKIMFSYNNKELIINETVPNRFSPKSPDKAHLNLHINSLELGDSAVYFCASSQEVSSDGTEGYTFGSGTRLTVV.

This rearrangement joins TRBV4-1 to TRBJ2-7; TCRdb picks TRBD1, but there is no DNA to check that call. The CDR3 length is 17 residues. Germline V lookup: CDR1 MGHRA, CDR2 YSYEKL. CDR3 residues: CASSQGVETGSSYEQYF.

J is TRBJ2-3 and V is TRBV4-3; TCRdb picks TRBD2, but there is no DNA to check that call. The CDR3 has 16 residues. Germline CDR1 and CDR2: LGHNA and YSLEER. CDR3 amino acids: CASSPLTGARTDTQYF.